This T cell receptor beta chain was observed in a study of T cells in localized non-small cell lung cancer. CDR3 length equals 15 residues. Germline V lookup: CDR1 MDHEN, CDR2 SYDVKM. V dropped 4 bases and J dropped 2 bases, with 15 bases sitting between them. Some clones are missing from TCRdb's copy, which holds only in-frame ones; the method was immunoSEQ multiplex PCR. The sample lists about 1,400 clones, 25% to 30% occurring once. The source material was normal lung tissue next to the tumor, sampled before any cancer treatment. The receptor was isolated from a woman aged 18 to 55 with stage III lung adenocarcinoma. V gene TRBV28 combines with J gene TRBJ2-7; D might be TRBD2 (6 bases). The CDR3 DNA follows: TGTGCCAGCAGTTCCATTCGGGGGAACACCTACGAGCAGTACTTC. It codes for CASSSIRGNTYEQYF. Filled out from reference TRBV28 and TRBJ2-7, the complete variable domain reads DVKVTQSSRYLVKRTGEKVFLECVQDMDHENMFWYRQDPGLGLRLIYFSYDVKMKEKGDIPEGYSVSREKKERFSLILESASTNQTSMYLCASSSIRGNTYEQYFGPGTRLTVT.